The T cell receptor beta chain described here comes from a study of T-cell memory formation after mild COVID-19. Study-level background: TCR clusters were mostly donor specific. Study findings and constraints: Contracting CD4+ clones were located mainly in CM and EM, and CD8+ clones in EMRA. Pre-infection memory already had some responding clones, implying cross-reactive memory joined. The study found balanced CD4/CD8 in clones contracting day 15 to 85 and a CD4+ lean in later expanders.

From germline, CDR1 is MNHEY and CDR2 SVGAGI. Trimming shortened V by 0 bases and J by 3 bases, and 2 bases separated the two germline ends. This CDR3 has 13 amino acids. MiXCR was run by TCRdb on the 5' RACE reads, yielding one entry per CDR3 protein. The sample holds some 250,000 distinct CDR3 sequences, 8% to 10% seen once. About this clonotype: Antigen specificity is unknown. A clone one base away is much larger, so this may be a read error.

The sequenced sample consisted of PBMCs or a T cell subset sorted from them (not recorded which). This rearrangement joins TRBV6-5 to TRBJ2-2, with no clear D. The receptor comes from a man aged 18 to 29 who had mild COVID-19 (a few samples of this study predate the infection). Cell type and time point are not known. Written as DNA, the CDR3 is TGTGCCAGCAGTTACTCGTACACCGGGGAGCTGTTTTTT. The encoded protein is CASSYSYTGELFF.